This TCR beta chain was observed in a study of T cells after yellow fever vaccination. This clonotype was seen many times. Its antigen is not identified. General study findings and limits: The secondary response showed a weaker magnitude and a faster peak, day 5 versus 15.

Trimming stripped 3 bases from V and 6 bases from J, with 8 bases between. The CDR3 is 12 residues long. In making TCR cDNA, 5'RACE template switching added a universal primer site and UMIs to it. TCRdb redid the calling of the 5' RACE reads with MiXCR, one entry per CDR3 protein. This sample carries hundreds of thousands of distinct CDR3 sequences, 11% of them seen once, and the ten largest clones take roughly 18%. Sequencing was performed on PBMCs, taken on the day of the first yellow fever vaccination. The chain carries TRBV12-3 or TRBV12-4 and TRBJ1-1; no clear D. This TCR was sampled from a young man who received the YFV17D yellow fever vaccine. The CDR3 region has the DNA TGTGCCAGCAGTTTCACCGGGGCTGAAGCTTTCTTT. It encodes CASSFTGAEAFF.